What follows is one T cell receptor beta chain and its context. No antigen is known for it. Qualities for individual bases were not recorded, and no much larger clone is one base off. The data were obtained in a study of cytomegalovirus exposure and HLA in healthy donors listed by TCRdb under 2017. Turning to the overall study: A later analysis indicated that the roughly 120 validation repertoires were generated on the platform also employed for the 700 or so repertoires of the first cohort. The study was designed to test whether signatures of past pathogen exposure could be identified by cataloging public T cell receptors. A separate validation cohort of roughly 110 different subjects was used in addition to the approximately 700-subject first cohort. High-throughput TCR immunosequencing, statistical association of individual TCRs with disease status, and machine learning were combined to predict cytomegalovirus infection status.

The germline V gene provides CDR1 SGHVS and CDR2 FNYEAQ. V is pared back by 1 base and J by 3 bases, with 24 bases lying between the germline termini. The CDR3 runs 20 residues from the cysteine to the phenylalanine. Only the CDR3 DNA is retained, 60 bases long and in frame from the first base. Library preparation used the immunoSEQ multiplex PCR assay. Turning to the authors' computational methods: A statistical classification framework was built for diagnosing cytomegalovirus status from the catalog of TCR beta chain sequences. TCRdb carries this immuneACCESS record with in-frame sequences only. Its versions omit some clonotypes, under half of them owing to an unresolved V gene in the studies checked, with the rest unexplained. That table gives V, J and clone size, and the DNA gave D and trimming. The sample contains 200,000 to 250,000 clones, 80% to 95% of them found a single time. The top ten constitute more than 1% of the sample.

Study-wide findings and limitations: The authors suggested that the approach could potentially be generalized to other disease states and immunological phenotypes. A total of 150 or so TCR beta chains were listed by the study as associated with cytomegalovirus. In a later analysis, TCRs clustered in the first cohort were found to also tend to co-occur in the 110 or so validation repertoires, with over 90% of cluster scores above 0. In vitro tests confirmed that a few of the cytomegalovirus-associated TCR beta chains recognize cytomegalovirus antigens. A later analysis lacked HLA typing for the validation cohort, so it scored co-occurrence in that cohort across all 110 or so repertoires. While some public TCRs were present in many individuals, most TCR sequences turned up only very rarely across donors. The classifier was reported to diagnose cytomegalovirus status with high specificity and sensitivity in both the original and validation cohorts.

Separate from the approximately 700-subject first cohort, the validation cohort of 90 to 150 subjects was the group to which the donors belonged. Source material: PBMCs. The chain couples TRBV7-6 to TRBJ2-2, with TRBD2 tentatively as D gene (6 bases match). The receptor was isolated from a woman aged 18-29 years in good health and CMV-seronegative. The DNA reads as follows: TGTGCCAGCAGCTTAGGGGCGGGGCAGGGCCTCGCTAGGTACACCGGGGAGCTGTTTTTT. Its protein is CASSLGAGQGLARYTGELFF.